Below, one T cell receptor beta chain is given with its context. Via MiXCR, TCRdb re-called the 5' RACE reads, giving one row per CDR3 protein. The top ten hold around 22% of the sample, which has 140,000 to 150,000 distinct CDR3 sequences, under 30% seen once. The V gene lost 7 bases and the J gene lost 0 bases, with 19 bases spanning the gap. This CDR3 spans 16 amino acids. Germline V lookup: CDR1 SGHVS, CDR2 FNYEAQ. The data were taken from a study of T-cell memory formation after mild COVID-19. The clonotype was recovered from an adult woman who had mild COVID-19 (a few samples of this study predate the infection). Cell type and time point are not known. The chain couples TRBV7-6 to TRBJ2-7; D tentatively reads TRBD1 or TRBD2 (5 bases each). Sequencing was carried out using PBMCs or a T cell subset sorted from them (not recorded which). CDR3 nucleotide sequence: TGTGCCAGCAACTTCCGGGGCCCGACGAGCTCCTACGAGCAGTACTTC. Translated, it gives CASNFRGPTSSYEQYF.